The rows below give T cell receptor beta chains drawn from one sample of a study of control samples from healthy donors and cancer patients. Clones were read by immunoSEQ multiplex PCR, and TCRdb kept only the in-frame ones, dropping some. This sample yields about 80,000 clones, of which approximately 89% are seen a single time; around 6% belongs to the top ten. The sequenced material came from blood. The receptors originated from a man aged 50-59 years in good health. The CDR3 runs from the conserved cysteine through the conserved F or W. The order of the fields is CDR3 protein, CDR3 DNA, D gene, J gene, V gene, clone size. The D gene is left open where the match is weak. Some rows mark clone size as missing; the rest say once, few, many or name a class of expanded clone.

CASSSLRGTGLGYTF,TGTGCCAGTAGTAGTCTCCGCGGCACAGGCCTTGGCTACACCTTC,.,TRBJ1-2,TRBV19,once
CATSTLPGAGSNQPQHF,TGTGCTACCAGCACGTTGCCAGGGGCCGGTAGCAATCAGCCCCAGCATTTT,.,TRBJ1-5,TRBV7-9,once
CASSLGRGGSGANVLTF,TGTGCCAGCAGCTTGGGGCGAGGGGGCTCTGGGGCCAACGTCCTGACTTTC,.,TRBJ2-6,TRBV5-5,.
CASSLSGEWTEAFF,TGTGCCAGCAGTTTATCAGGGGAATGGACTGAAGCTTTCTTT,.,TRBJ1-1,TRBV27,.
CASGGATSTDTQYF,TGTGCCAGCGGGGGGGCCACTAGCACAGATACGCAGTATTTT,.,TRBJ2-3,TRBV5-4,.
CASSLLQGPDSPLHF,TGTGCCAGCAGCTTACTACAGGGACCGGATTCACCCCTCCACTTT,.,TRBJ1-6,TRBV9,few
CASLLGGPTDTQYF,TGTGCCTCCCTGCTAGGGGGGCCCACAGATACGCAGTATTTT,.,TRBJ2-3,TRBV5-5,.
CATSRGQGPYDTQYF,TGTGCCACCTCTAGGGGACAGGGGCCGTACGATACGCAGTATTTT,TRBD1,TRBJ2-3,TRBV7-3,once
CASSPGLAGELFF,TGTGCCAGCAGTCCCGGACTAGCCGGGGAGCTGTTTTTT,TRBD2,TRBJ2-2,TRBV6-5,.
CASSPPLVGNTEAFF,TGTGCCAGCTCACCACCCCTGGTAGGGAACACTGAAGCTTTCTTT,.,TRBJ1-1,TRBV18,once
CASSPLSVDEQFF,TGTGCCAGCTCACCACTGTCGGTTGATGAGCAGTTCTTC,.,TRBJ2-1,TRBV18,once
CASSLVRQGTDTQYF,TGTGCCAGCAGCTTAGTTAGACAGGGAACAGATACGCAGTATTTT,TRBD1,TRBJ2-3,TRBV7-9,.
CASSLRGGRMNTEAFF,TGTGCCAGCAGCTTAAGAGGGGGCCGAATGAACACTGAAGCTTTCTTT,TRBD1,TRBJ1-1,TRBV7-3,.
CASSEYRAYEQYF,TGTGCCAGCAGTGAATACAGAGCCTACGAGCAGTACTTC,.,TRBJ2-7,TRBV2,.
CASSQDRTGGGYTF,TGCGCCAGCAGCCAAGATCGTACCGGTGGCGGCTACACCTTC,.,TRBJ1-2,TRBV4-1,few
CATRGDNQPQHF,TGTGCCACCCGGGGGGACAATCAGCCCCAGCATTTT,.,TRBJ1-5,TRBV27,.
CASSLSGTGGSGANVLTF,TGCGCCAGCAGCTTGTCCGGGACAGGGGGCTCTGGGGCCAACGTCCTGACTTTC,TRBD1,TRBJ2-6,TRBV5-1,.
CASSAAAYNEQFF,TGTGCCAGCAGTGCGGCTGCCTACAATGAGCAGTTCTTC,.,TRBJ2-1,TRBV7-6,few
CASKLADNYGYTF,TGTGCCAGTAAATTGGCAGATAACTATGGCTACACCTTC,.,TRBJ1-2,TRBV19,medium-sized
CASSEVRGANADTQYF,TGTGCCAGCAGTGAAGTTCGGGGGGCAAACGCAGATACGCAGTATTTT,.,TRBJ2-3,TRBV6-1,.
CASSRSGGGAVEQYF,TGTGCCAGCAGTCGTTCTGGCGGGGGGGCCGTCGAGCAGTACTTC,TRBD2,TRBJ2-7,TRBV7-9,once
CASSPGGSSTDTQYF,TGTGCCAGCAGCCCAGGGGGCTCAAGCACAGATACGCAGTATTTT,TRBD1,TRBJ2-3,TRBV7-8,.
CASSLIGTGGHEQFF,TGTGCCAGCAGCTTGATTGGGACAGGTGGACATGAGCAGTTCTTC,TRBD1,TRBJ2-1,TRBV5-4,once
CASSPAQGIVSPLHF,TGTGCCAGCAGCCCCGCACAGGGGATAGTTTCACCCCTCCACTTT,TRBD1,TRBJ1-6,TRBV4-2,.
CASKHMNTEAFF,TGTGCCAGTAAACATATGAACACTGAAGCTTTCTTT,.,TRBJ1-1,TRBV19,.
CASSLRHNEQFF,TGTGCCAGCAGCCTGAGACACAATGAGCAGTTCTTC,.,TRBJ2-1,TRBV7-9,.
CASSWTGNYGYTF,TGTGCCAGTAGTTGGACAGGGAACTATGGCTACACCTTC,TRBD1,TRBJ1-2,TRBV19,few
CATSDGTGGSYEQYF,TGTGCCACCAGTGATGGGACAGGGGGTTCCTACGAGCAGTACTTC,TRBD1,TRBJ2-7,TRBV24-1,once
CASSRLQGNEAFF,TGCGCCAGCAGCCGCCTACAGGGGAATGAAGCTTTCTTT,TRBD1,TRBJ1-1,TRBV4-1,once
CASSLGGGRVSYEQYF,TGTGCCAGCAGCTTAGGTGGGGGGCGCGTCTCCTACGAGCAGTACTTC,.,TRBJ2-7,TRBV11-2,.
CASSHWDGFRNTIYF,TGTGCCAGTAGTCACTGGGACGGCTTCCGAAACACCATATATTTT,.,TRBJ1-3,TRBV19,.
CASSPSAAPLHF,TGTGCCAGCAGCCCCTCGGCAGCACCCCTCCACTTT,.,TRBJ1-6,TRBV11-2,.
CASSVAGFDEQYF,TGTGCCAGCAGCGTAGCAGGGTTTGACGAGCAGTACTTC,.,TRBJ2-7,TRBV9,few
CASSENRGVGNQPQHF,TGCGCCAGCAGTGAAAACAGGGGAGTAGGCAATCAGCCCCAGCATTTT,TRBD1,TRBJ1-5,TRBV10-2,.
CASSFRVSGGYTF,TGCGCCAGCAGCTTTAGGGTTTCTGGTGGCTACACCTTC,.,TRBJ1-2,TRBV5-1,.
CAISEGTGELFF,TGTGCCATCAGTGAAGGAACCGGGGAGCTGTTTTTT,.,TRBJ2-2,TRBV10-3,.
CASSPQGQVREGYTF,TGTGCCAGCAGCCCCCAGGGACAAGTAAGGGAAGGCTACACCTTC,.,TRBJ1-2,TRBV7-9,.
CASSLAPGPTYEQYF,TGTGCCAGCAGCTTAGCTCCGGGACCGACCTACGAGCAGTACTTC,.,TRBJ2-7,TRBV7-2,.
CATSYGQGSYEQYF,TGTGCCACCAGTTACGGACAGGGCTCCTACGAGCAGTACTTC,TRBD1,TRBJ2-7,TRBV24-1,.
CASSDTLALDLDTQYF,TGTGCCAGCAGTGATACACTAGCGCTCGACCTGGATACGCAGTATTTT,TRBD2,TRBJ2-3,TRBV6-1,.
CSVKGTGNTEAFF,TGCAGCGTGAAAGGGACAGGGAACACTGAAGCTTTCTTT,TRBD1,TRBJ1-1,TRBV29-1,.
CASSQDIASTQYF,TGTGCCAGCAGCCAAGATATTGCTAGCACGCAGTATTTT,.,TRBJ2-3,TRBV14,few
CASSLGGYGYTF,TGCGCCAGCAGCTTGGGGGGCTATGGCTACACCTTC,.,TRBJ1-2,TRBV5-1,.
CAWSGRQGNGNQPQHF,TGTGCCTGGAGTGGCAGACAGGGCAACGGGAATCAGCCCCAGCATTTT,TRBD1,TRBJ1-5,TRBV30,.
CASSRDIRGNTIYF,TGTGCCAGCAGCCGGGACATTCGCGGAAACACCATATATTTT,.,TRBJ1-3,TRBV13,.
CASSPGLRETQYF,TGTGCCAGCTCACCCGGGTTGCGAGAGACCCAGTACTTC,.,TRBJ2-5,TRBV18,.
CASSQRDRVNTEAFF,TGTGCCAGCAGCCAGAGGGACAGAGTGAACACTGAAGCTTTCTTT,TRBD1,TRBJ1-1,TRBV14,.